This T cell receptor beta chain was sequenced for a study of radiotherapy plus CTLA-4 blockade in lung cancer. The ends were cut back, 3 bases at V and 4 bases at J, with 8 bases in the middle. Germline-derived CDR1 and CDR2 are SGHTS and YDEGEE. The CDR3 is 12 residues long. TCRdb's table, derived via immunoSEQ multiplex PCR, lists solely in-frame clones and lacks some. The sample carries about 90,000 clones, about two thirds recorded once. This rearrangement joins TRBV5-8 to TRBJ2-7, with D uncertain. The receptor was isolated from a human donor with non-small cell lung cancer that progressed on radiotherapy plus ipilimumab. Sequencing was performed on peripheral blood, taken from a patient treated with radiotherapy plus ipilimumab. CDR3 bases: TGTGCCAGCAGCTCCGCGGAGTACGAGCAGTACTTC. Translating it yields CASSSAEYEQYF.